These 9 T cell receptor beta chains were sequenced from one sample in a study of cytomegalovirus exposure and HLA in healthy donors. The data were produced by immunoSEQ multiplex PCR, yet TCRdb's version contains in-frame clones alone and is incomplete. Of 200,000 to 300,000 clones detected, roughly nine tenths appear once; the ten largest clones hold about 11%. The sample was PBMCs. The receptor set was obtained from a man younger than 35 in good health and CMV-seropositive.

The rearrangement joins TRBV27 to TRBJ2-7; 10 positions match TRBD1. The V gene's germline CDR1 is MNHEY and CDR2 SMNVEV (reference sequence). The ends lost 6 bases at V and 6 bases at J; junction bases unmatched: 11. This CDR3 comprises 15 residues. CDR3 coding DNA: TGTGCCAGCAGGACAGGGGGCCGGCGGTCGGGCGAGCAGTACTTC. The encoded protein is CASRTGGRRSGEQYF.

J is TRBJ2-3 and V is TRBV5-4; TRBD2 agrees at 8 bases. The trim removed 2 bases at V and 5 bases at J, leaving 10 bases unmatched. Germline V gives CDR1 SGHNT, CDR2 YYREEE (reference sequence). This CDR3 has 16 residues. DNA of the CDR3: TGTGCCAGCAGCTTAATCAGCGGGAGCCCTGGAGATACGCAGTATTTT. Translated, it gives CASSLISGSPGDTQYF.

The CDR3 DNA reads TGTGCCAGCAGTGAAACGACTCGATATGGCTACACCTTC. Its protein product is CASSETTRYGYTF. The rearrangement joins TRBV6-1 to TRBJ1-2; D is ambiguous. The germline V gene has CDR1 MNHNS and CDR2 SASEGT. CDR3 size: 13 residues. Trimming left V 2 bases short and J 5 bases short, with 9 bases between.

This chain uses TRBV19 with TRBJ1-5; D might be TRBD1 (5 bases). Trimming took off 6 bases at V and 7 bases at J, with 16 bases between the two ends. The CDR3 spans 14 residues. Germline V gives CDR1 LNHDA, CDR2 SQIVND (reference sequence). The CDR3 DNA sequence: TGTGCCAGTAGCAAGGGCAGGGACGGACAGCCCCAGCATTTT. Protein product: CASSKGRDGQPQHF.

The rearrangement links TRBV29-1 to TRBJ2-5; D is undetermined. The V end lost 1 base, the J end lost 5 bases, and 23 bases lay between the germline ends. This CDR3 is built from 17 residues. In germline, CDR1 is SQVTM, CDR2 ANQGSEA. This chain's CDR3 is CSVEGASGSNAWETQYF. CDR3 coding DNA: TGCAGCGTTGAAGGGGCGAGTGGATCGAATGCATGGGAGACCCAGTACTTC.

This clone was seen a single time. The rearrangement links TRBV9 to TRBJ1-5; D is ambiguous. V shed 0 bases and J shed 1 base, with 5 bases lying between them. The germline V gene encodes CDR1 SGDLS and CDR2 YYNGEE. This CDR3 spans 14 amino acids. In DNA form, the CDR3 reads TGTGCCAGCAGCGTAGGACACAGCAATCAGCCCCAGCATTTT. It yields the protein CASSVGHSNQPQHF.

The rearrangement uses TRBV21-1 and TRBJ1-1; TRBD1, the table's D call, lacks a check against the DNA. TRBV21-1 is given as a pseudogene. This CDR3 is built from 14 residues. The CDR3 here is CASRATDRCLEAFF. The DNA for the CDR3 is TGTGCCAGCAGGGCGACGGACAGGTGTTTGGAAGCTTTCTTT.

The chain couples TRBV6-1 to TRBJ1-4; 10 positions match TRBD1. Germline V lookup: CDR1 MNHNS, CDR2 SASEGT. V was clipped by 4 bases and J by 7 bases; unmatched bases: 3. The CDR3 spans 14 residues. The DNA of the CDR3 is TGTGCCAGCAGTGGGGACAGGGGAGGTGAAAAACTGTTTTTT. It translates to CASSGDRGGEKLFF.

This clone was seen a single time. V is TRBV27 and J is TRBJ1-2; TRBD1 is a possible D gene (5 bases). This CDR3 is built from 15 residues. Germline CDR1 reads MNHEY; CDR2 reads SMNVEV (reference sequence). Trimming stripped 2 bases from V and 3 bases from J, with 13 bases between. The CDR3 here is CASSLLGPQYYGYTF. The DNA for the CDR3 is TGTGCCAGCAGTTTACTGGGGCCCCAGTACTATGGCTACACCTTC.